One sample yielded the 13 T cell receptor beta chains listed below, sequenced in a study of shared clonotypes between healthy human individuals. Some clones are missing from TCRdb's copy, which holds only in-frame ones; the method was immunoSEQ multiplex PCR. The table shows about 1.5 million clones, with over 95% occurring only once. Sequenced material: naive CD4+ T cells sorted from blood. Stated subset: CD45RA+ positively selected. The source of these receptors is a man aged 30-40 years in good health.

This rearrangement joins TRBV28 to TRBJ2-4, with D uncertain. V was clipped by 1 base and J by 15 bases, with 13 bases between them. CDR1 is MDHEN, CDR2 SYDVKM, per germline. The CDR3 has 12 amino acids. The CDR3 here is CASSLYGVLWYF. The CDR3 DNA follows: TGTGCCAGCAGTTTATATGGGGTGCTGTGGTACTTC.

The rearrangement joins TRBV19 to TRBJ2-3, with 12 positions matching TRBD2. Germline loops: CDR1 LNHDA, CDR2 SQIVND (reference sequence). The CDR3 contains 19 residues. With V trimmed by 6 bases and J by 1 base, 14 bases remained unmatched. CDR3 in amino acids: CASSPWGLAGGVGTDTQYF. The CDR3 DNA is TGTGCCAGTAGCCCCTGGGGGCTAGCGGGAGGGGTTGGCACAGATACGCAGTATTTT.

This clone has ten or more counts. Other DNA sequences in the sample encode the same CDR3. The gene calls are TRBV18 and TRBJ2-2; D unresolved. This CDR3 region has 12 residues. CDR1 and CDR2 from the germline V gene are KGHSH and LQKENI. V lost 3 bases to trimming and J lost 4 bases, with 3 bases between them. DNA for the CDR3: TGTGCCAGCTCACCTCTCACCGGGGAGCTGTTTTTT. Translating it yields CASSPLTGELFF.

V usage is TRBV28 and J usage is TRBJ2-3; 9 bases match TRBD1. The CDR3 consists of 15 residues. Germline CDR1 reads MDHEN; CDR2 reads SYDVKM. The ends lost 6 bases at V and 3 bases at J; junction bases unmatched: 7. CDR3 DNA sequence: TGTGCCAGCAGAAACCTACAGGGGGCAACAGATACGCAGTATTTT. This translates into CASRNLQGATDTQYF.

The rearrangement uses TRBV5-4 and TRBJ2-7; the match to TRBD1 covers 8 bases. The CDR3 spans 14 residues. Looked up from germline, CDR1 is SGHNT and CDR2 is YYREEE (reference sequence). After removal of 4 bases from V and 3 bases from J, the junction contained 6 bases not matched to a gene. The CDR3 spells CASSAPGQVYEQYF. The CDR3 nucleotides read TGTGCCAGCAGCGCGCCGGGACAGGTCTACGAGCAGTACTTC.

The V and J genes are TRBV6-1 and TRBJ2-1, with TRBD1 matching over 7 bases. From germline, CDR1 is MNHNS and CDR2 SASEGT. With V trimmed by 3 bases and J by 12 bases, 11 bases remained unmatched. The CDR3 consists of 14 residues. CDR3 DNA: TGTGCCAGCAGTGACCACGTTGGACAGGTCTTGCAGTTCTTC. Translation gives CASSDHVGQVLQFF.

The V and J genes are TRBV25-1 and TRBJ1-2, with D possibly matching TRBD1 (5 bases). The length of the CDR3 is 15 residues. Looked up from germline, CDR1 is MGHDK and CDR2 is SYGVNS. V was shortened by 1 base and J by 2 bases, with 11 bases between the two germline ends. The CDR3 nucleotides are TGTGCCAGCAGTGAATCCACGGGACGGAACTATGGCTACACCTTC. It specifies CASSESTGRNYGYTF.

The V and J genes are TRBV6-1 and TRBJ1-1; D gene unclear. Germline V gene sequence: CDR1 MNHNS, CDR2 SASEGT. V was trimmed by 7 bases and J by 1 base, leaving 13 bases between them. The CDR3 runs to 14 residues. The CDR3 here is CASTLASRNTEAFF. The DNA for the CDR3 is TGTGCCAGCACCCTTGCAAGCAGGAACACTGAAGCTTTCTTT.

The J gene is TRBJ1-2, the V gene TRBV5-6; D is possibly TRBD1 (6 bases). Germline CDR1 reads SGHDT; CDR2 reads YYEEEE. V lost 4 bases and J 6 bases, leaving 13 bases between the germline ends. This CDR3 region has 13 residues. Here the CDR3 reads CASSHDRRDGYTF. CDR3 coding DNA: TGTGCCAGCAGCCACGACAGGCGGGATGGCTACACCTTC.

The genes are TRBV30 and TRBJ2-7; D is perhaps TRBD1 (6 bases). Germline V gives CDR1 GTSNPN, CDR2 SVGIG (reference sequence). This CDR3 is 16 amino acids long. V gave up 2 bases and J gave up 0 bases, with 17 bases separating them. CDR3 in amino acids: CAWSTWGRGSSYEQYF. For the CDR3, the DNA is TGTGCCTGGAGTACATGGGGCAGGGGCTCCTCCTACGAGCAGTACTTC.

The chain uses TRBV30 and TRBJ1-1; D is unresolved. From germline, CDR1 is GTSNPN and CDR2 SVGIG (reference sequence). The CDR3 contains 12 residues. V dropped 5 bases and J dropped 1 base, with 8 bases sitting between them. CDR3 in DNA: TGTGCCTGGTCCCCTTCGAACACTGAAGCTTTCTTT. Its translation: CAWSPSNTEAFF.

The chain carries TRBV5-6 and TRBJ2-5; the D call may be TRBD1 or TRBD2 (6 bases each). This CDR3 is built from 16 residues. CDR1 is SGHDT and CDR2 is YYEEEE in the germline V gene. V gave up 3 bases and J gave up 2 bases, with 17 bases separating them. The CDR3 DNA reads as TGTGCCAGCAGCTGGTGGGGGCTAGCGCGACAAGAGACCCAGTACTTC. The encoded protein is CASSWWGLARQETQYF.

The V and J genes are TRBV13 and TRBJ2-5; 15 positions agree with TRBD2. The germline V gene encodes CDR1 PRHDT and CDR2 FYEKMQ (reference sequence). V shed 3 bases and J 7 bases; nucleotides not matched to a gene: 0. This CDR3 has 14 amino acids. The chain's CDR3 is CASSLGLAGGTQYF. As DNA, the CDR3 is TGTGCCAGCAGCTTGGGACTAGCGGGAGGGACCCAGTACTTC.